The rows below give T cell receptor gamma chains drawn from one sample of a study of intestinal T cells in coeliac disease. TCRdb re-called the multiplex PCR reads using CATT. The sample consists of 300 to 400 gamma-chain clones, over 50% of them appearing once. Sequences were obtained from a duodenal biopsy. The receptors shown here come from a human donor with celiac disease. The CDR3 runs from the conserved cysteine through the conserved F or W.

v_call | cdr3_aa
TRGV9 | CALWGCPHKLF
TRGV9 | CALWERFGFKIF
TRGV8 | CATWGTPPPAGFKIF
TRGV8 | CATWYTTGWFKIF
TRGV2 | CATWGRAGSEGKLF
TRGV10 | CAAWELWGGYTTGWFKIF
TRGV8 | CAPLPLRLKLF
TRGV9 | CALWEEVRFKIF
TRGV4 | CATWVIGEGVGYKKLF
TRGV2 | CATWDGLWYKKLF
TRGV2 | CATLREGKLF
TRGV9 | CALWEVLTPIHKKLF
TRGV10 | CAARNTTGWFKIF
TRGV10 | CAAWVVSWDYSGGSKLF
TRGV8 | CAPGILTPAGFKIF
TRGV2 | CATWDGLSEKLF
TRGV10 | CAAWVVSWISGVKLF
TRGV8 | CAPGSKESRGSDWIKTF
TRGV10 | CAAWDGGYKKLF
TRGV5 | CATGTGHPPSSDWIKTF
TRGV8 | CATWDHTPPPYYKKLF
TRGV2 | CATWDAVVWGKKLF
TRGV10 | CAAWVQNYYKKLF
TRGV10 | CAAWDCNTTGWFKIF
TRGV2 | CATWDGQFGGKLF
TRGV2 | CATRTPLSDWIKTF
TRGV4 | CATLGWAYHCWFKIF
TRGV2 | CATWDGPPPYYKKLF
TRGV10 | CAAWAPYYKKLF
TRGV2 | CATWDGHVVGSKIF
TRGV10 | CAAVGPLTGWFKIF
TRGV2 | CATWGRLSDWIKTF